The next 13 T cell receptor delta chains were all read from a single sample in a study of delta chains in infants with herpesvirus infections. PBMC RNA was reverse transcribed using gamma-chain- and delta-chain-specific primers. TCRdb reprocessed the RT-PCR reads through CATT. This table has 650 to 700 delta-chain clones, roughly 15% appearing once. The sequencing here drew on peripheral blood, taken at time point 1 of longitudinal follow-up. These receptors came from a human donor who was a Ugandan infant, either HIV-exposed or HIV-unexposed (not recorded which).

By share, this clone ranks as large. This rearrangement joins TRDV1 to TRDJ1; 9 bases are a match to TRDD3. V gave up 2 bases and J gave up 0 bases; unmatched junction bases: 28. The CDR3 is 24 residues long. Germline CDR1 is TSWWSYY and CDR2 is QGS. The CDR3 DNA is TGTGCTCTTGGGGAATTTCCTAGGCTGCTACTGGGGGACCGAAGAATGAAGTACACCGATAAACTCATCTTT. This translates into CALGEFPRLLLGDRRMKYTDKLIF.

This clone is classed as large. The chain has TRDV1 and TRDJ1, with 13 bases fitting TRDD3. The CDR3 extends over 19 amino acids. V was clipped by 4 bases and J by 10 bases; unmatched bases: 21. Germline V gene lookup returns CDR1 TSWWSYY and CDR2 QGS. CDR3 loop: CALGAPPRPITGGYVGLIF. CDR3 sequence (DNA): TGTGCTCTTGGGGCGCCCCCTCGCCCGATTACTGGGGGATACGTAGGACTCATCTTT.

As regards this clone: A read error may be the cause here, since a much bigger clone is one base away. In nucleotides, the CDR3 is TGTGCTCTTGGGGAACTAGTCTCTCTAAGGAGCCAAGTAGGTGGGGAATACACCCTGTACACCGATAAACTCATCTTT. Translation: CALGELVSLRSQVGGEYTLYTDKLIF. The chain has TRDV1 and TRDJ1; perhaps TRDD3 as D (5 bases). The J gene comes from matching the DNA to germline here; TCRdb lacks it. V gave up 0 bases and J gave up 0 bases, with 41 bases separating them. Germline loops: CDR1 TSWWSYY, CDR2 QGS. This CDR3 region has 26 residues.

For this clone: Since a much larger clone is just one base distant, this may be a read error. The chain links TRDV1 to TRDJ1; 7 bases are shared with TRDD3. Losses at the gene ends were 2 bases for V and 5 bases for J; bases not matched to a gene: 8. Germline CDR1 TSWWSYY, CDR2 QGS. There are 15 residues in the CDR3. CDR3 nucleotides: TGTGCTCTTGGGGAAAGAACGCTGGGGGGTGATAAACTCATCTTT. Protein: CALGERTLGGDKLIF.

By share of the sample, this clone is large. The J gene is TRDJ1, the V gene TRDV1; 10 bases align to TRDD3. CDR1 and CDR2 (germline): TSWWSYY, QGS. The CDR3 consists of 17 residues. J was trimmed by 1 base and V by 0 bases; bases with no gene match: 5. CDR3 sequence reads: CALGELYNWGITDKLIF. In DNA form, the CDR3 reads TGTGCTCTTGGGGAACTCTACAACTGGGGGATCACCGATAAACTCATCTTT.

On this clone itself: With a much larger clone just one base away, this may be a read error. In DNA form, the CDR3 reads TGTGCCTGTGACACCATAGGGGGATACAGGGACACCGATAAACTCTTCTTT. Residues: CACDTIGGYRDTDKLFF. This chain joins TRDV2 and TRDJ2, with 9 bases lining up with TRDD3. The trim removed 0 bases at V and 12 bases at J, leaving 16 bases unmatched. The CDR3 extends over 17 amino acids. Germline assignment: CDR1 GEAIGNYY and CDR2 EKD.

In this sample, this clone is large. This chain joins TRDV1 and TRDJ1, with TRDD3 identical over 10 bases. The V segment lost 4 bases and the J segment 0 bases; nucleotides outside the gene matches: 20. The germline gives CDR1 TSWWSYY, CDR2 QGS. The CDR3 runs to 21 residues. This CDR3 reads CALGARLRARGIRSYTDKLIF. CDR3 nucleotide sequence: TGTGCTCTTGGGGCCAGGTTGAGGGCGAGGGGGATACGGTCGTACACCGATAAACTCATCTTT.

As for this clone: A far larger clone is one base from this, pointing to a likely read error. The CDR3 nucleotides read TGTGCTCTTGGGGAATTTCCTAGGCTGCTACTGGGGGACCGTAGAATGAAGTACACCGATAAACTCATCTTT. It yields the protein CALGEFPRLLLGDRRMKYTDKLIF. The J gene is TRDJ1, the V gene TRDV1; 9 bases agree with TRDD3. TCRdb does not report a J gene; here it was assigned by matching the DNA to germline references. CDR3 size: 24 residues. CDR1 and CDR2 (germline): TSWWSYY, QGS. V shed 2 bases, J shed 0 bases, and the junction held 28 bases outside the gene matches.

Only one count was recorded for this clone. A far larger clone lies a single base away; this is likely a read error. The chain has TRDV1 and TRDJ1, with 8 nucleotides matching TRDD3. Matching the DNA to germline supplied the J gene, which TCRdb does not give. The V gene's germline CDR1 is TSWWSYY and CDR2 QGS. J gave up 0 bases and V 0 bases, and 21 bases lay outside the gene matches. CDR3 length equals 22 residues. The CDR3: CALGELLGTVLGGCTHTDKLIF. The CDR3 coding sequence is TGTGCTCTTGGGGAACTTCTAGGAACGGTACTGGGGGGATGTACCCACACCGATAAACTCATCTTT.

By frequency in the sample, this clone is large. The J gene is TRDJ1, the V gene TRDV1; tentatively, D is TRDD3 (5 bases). The ends were cut back, 4 bases at V and 0 bases at J, with 33 bases in the middle. CDR3 length: 22 amino acids. Germline values: CDR1 TSWWSYY, CDR2 QGS. The CDR3 DNA follows: TGTGCTCTTGGGGCCCATGGCCTTGACTGGCTCAACGGGTTCCCGCACACCGATAAACTCATCTTT. Its protein product is CALGAHGLDWLNGFPHTDKLIF.

This clone was seen a few times. A much larger clone differs from this one at a single base, so this may be a read error. The chain recombines TRDV1 with TRDJ1; possible D gene TRDD3, 6 bases. Germline V lookup: CDR1 TSWWSYY, CDR2 QGS. Trimming stripped 3 bases from V and 4 bases from J, with 24 bases between. There are 18 residues in the CDR3. The chain's CDR3 is CALGDYGLRYEGNDKLIF. The CDR3 bases are TGTGCTCTTGGGGACTATGGCTTGAGATACGAGGGGAACGATAAACTCATCTTT.

By frequency in the sample, this clone is large. Other DNA sequences in the same sample also yield this CDR3. The genes are TRDV1 and TRDJ1; 12 bases are a match to TRDD3. The J segment lost 8 bases and the V segment lost 9 bases, leaving 22 bases of the junction unmatched. Germline V gives CDR1 TSWWSYY, CDR2 QGS. The CDR3 is 18 amino acids. CDR3 loop: CALVYPSARFTGGYKLIF. The CDR3 coding sequence is TGTGCTCTCGTCTACCCTTCCGCCCGCTTTACTGGGGGATACAAACTCATCTTT.

This clone is large by share. This rearrangement joins TRDV1 to TRDJ1; TRDD3 agrees at 9 bases. The CDR3 has 21 residues. Germline loops: CDR1 TSWWSYY, CDR2 QGS. V was clipped by 1 base and J by 7 bases; unmatched bases: 25. The CDR3 DNA reads as TGTGCTCTTGGGGAACGGGAATGGTACTGGGGGAAAACCTCTGGGATTATTAAACTCATCTTT. It codes for CALGEREWYWGKTSGIIKLIF.